This T cell receptor beta chain was sequenced during a study of cytomegalovirus exposure and HLA in healthy donors. Study summary: Among some 400 genotyped donors, 65% to 90% fell in the Caucasian-associated ancestry cluster. The study, taken as a whole, reports: CMV antigen specificity of a few CMV-associated chains was confirmed in vitro.

V gave up 4 bases and J gave up 12 bases; unmatched junction bases: 6. The CDR3 is 11 amino acids. CDR1 and CDR2 (germline): MDHEN, SYDVKM. PCR amplification relied on 60 Vbeta primers (plus 13 Jbeta primers). The assay was immunoSEQ multiplex PCR, and TCRdb's table has in-frame clones only and misses some. This sample carries 150,000 to 200,000 clones, roughly four fifths of them seen once, and the ten largest clones take more than 3%. As regards this clone: Its antigen is undetermined.

The clonotype comes from a man in his forties in good health and CMV-seropositive. The sequencing input was PBMCs. The chain joins TRBV28 to TRBJ2-7; 7 bases are shared with TRBD1. As DNA, the CDR3 is TGTGCCAGCAGTTCCCCGGGACAGTTGTACTTC. It specifies CASSSPGQLYF.